These 24 T cell receptor beta chains originate from one sample sequenced in a study of T-cell reconstitution after alpha-beta-depleted transplantation in children. As it was prepared, the TCRbeta library received unique molecular identifiers. TCRdb processed the PCR reads anew with MiXCR; each CDR3 protein has one entry. This table has fewer than 700,000 distinct CDR3 sequences, roughly 23% appearing once. The sample here was PBMCs, mostly from graft donor cells, taken 360 days after TCRalphabeta/CD19-depleted stem cell transplant. These receptors all come from a boy less than two years old who had a stem cell transplant for acute myeloid leukemia, so the T cells may come from the graft donor.

This clonotype was recorded a few times. The chain has TRBV28 and TRBJ1-5; D might be TRBD1 (6 bases). The CDR3 contains 15 residues. Trimming removed 5 bases from V and 0 bases from J, with 11 bases in between. CDR1 and CDR2 from the germline V gene are MDHEN and SYDVKM. The CDR3 bases are TGTGCCAGCAGTCAGGGGCAATATAGCAATCAGCCCCAGCATTTT. Residues: CASSQGQYSNQPQHF.

With respect to this clonotype: Sequence at one end of the junction differs from germline and may be a read error. The rearrangement uses TRBV12-3 or TRBV12-4 and TRBJ2-7; TRBD1 aligns across 8 bases. The length of the CDR3 is 18 residues. In DNA form, the CDR3 reads TGTGCCAGCAGTCTAGCCAGCAAAGGACAGGGCAGTTCCTACGAGCAGTACTTC. Protein sequence: CASSLASKGQGSSYEQYF.

This clonotype was seen many times. The chain carries TRBV20-1 and TRBJ2-1, with a weak D call TRBD2 (6 bases). The V gene's germline CDR1 is DFQATT and CDR2 SNEGSKA (reference sequence). V was clipped by 0 bases and J by 0 bases, with 12 bases between them. The CDR3 consists of 16 residues. This CDR3 reads CSARDLGLRSYNEQFF. CDR3 nucleotides: TGCAGTGCTAGAGATCTGGGACTCCGCTCCTACAATGAGCAGTTCTTC.

This clonotype was seen repeatedly, ten times or more. This chain connects TRBV3-1 to TRBJ1-1; 7 bases agree with TRBD1. Germline assignment: CDR1 LGHDT and CDR2 YNNKEL (reference sequence). Trimming cost V 1 base and J 2 bases; bases outside gene matches: 7. The CDR3 runs 16 residues. The CDR3 here is CASSQVTAGGNTEAFF. The CDR3, as DNA: TGTGCCAGCAGCCAAGTTACGGCAGGGGGTAACACTGAAGCTTTCTTT.

The chain employs TRBV11-1 and TRBJ2-2, with a tentative D call TRBD2 (5 bases). Between the trimmed V and J ends, which lost 2 bases and 4 bases, there was a span of 11 bases. Germline values: CDR1 SGHAT, CDR2 FQDESV (reference sequence). There are 15 residues in the CDR3. The CDR3 bases are TGTGCCAGCAGCTTACCTAGCTTGAGCACCGGGGAGCTGTTTTTT. Protein sequence: CASSLPSLSTGELFF.

This clonotype was recorded at least ten times. The chain uses TRBV4-2 and TRBJ2-3, with D perhaps matching TRBD2 (6 bases). The germline V gene encodes CDR1 LGHNA and CDR2 YNFKEQ. This CDR3 spans 14 amino acids. The V and J ends lost 0 bases and 3 bases respectively, with 7 bases between them. The DNA of the CDR3 is TGTGCCAGCAGCCAAGACGCGGGGACAGATACGCAGTATTTT. Amino acid sequence: CASSQDAGTDTQYF.

The V call is TRBV3-1, the J call TRBJ1-2, with D possibly being TRBD1 (5 bases). V was cut by 1 base and J by 7 bases, with 7 bases left in between. Germline V gene lookup returns CDR1 LGHDT and CDR2 YNNKEL (reference sequence). This CDR3 has 12 residues. CDR3 region: CASSQAGFGYTF. The DNA for the CDR3 is TGTGCCAGCAGCCAAGCAGGGTTTGGCTACACCTTC.

There are many counts of this clonotype. The chain carries TRBV12-3 or TRBV12-4 and TRBJ1-4, with a weak D call TRBD1 (6 bases). CDR3 length equals 18 residues. The V and J ends lost 5 bases and 11 bases respectively, with 30 bases between them. In nucleotides, the CDR3 is TGTGCCAGCAGTCCCCTCTCGCCCGACAGGCCTTTAGGGGGGAAACTGTTTTTT. Protein: CASSPLSPDRPLGGKLFF.

The J gene is TRBJ1-2, the V gene TRBV5-1; TRBD1 matches at 8 bases. J was trimmed by 9 bases and V by 5 bases; bases with no gene match: 9. The germline CDR1 and CDR2 sequences are SGHRS and YFSETQ. The CDR3 sequence is 13 residues long. DNA of the CDR3: TGCGCCAGCAGAGAGACAGGGGAGGAGAGCTACACCTTC. This codes for CASRETGEESYTF.

This clonotype has a count of ten or more. The J gene is TRBJ2-2, the V gene TRBV12-3 or TRBV12-4; TRBD1 might be the D (5 bases). V was pared by 4 bases and J by 4 bases, with 13 bases between. The CDR3 covers 15 residues. The CDR3: CASSSTSGPTGELFF. The CDR3 nucleotides read TGTGCCAGCAGTTCTACGTCAGGGCCCACCGGGGAGCTGTTTTTT.

Many counts were recorded for this clonotype. The chain recombines TRBV5-1 with TRBJ2-1; the D is unclear. The CDR3 length is 14 residues. Germline lookup yields CDR1 SGHRS and CDR2 YFSETQ. The V and J ends lost 0 bases and 4 bases respectively, with 8 bases between them. The CDR3 loop reads CASSLEGPYNEQFF. The CDR3 DNA sequence: TGCGCCAGCAGCTTGGAAGGGCCTTACAATGAGCAGTTCTTC.

The chain carries TRBV24-1 and TRBJ1-1, with 7 bases aligning to TRBD1. The CDR3 is made up of 13 amino acids. CDR1 and CDR2 (germline): KGHDR, SFDVKD. The trim removed 4 bases at V and 9 bases at J, leaving 7 bases unmatched. For the CDR3, the DNA is TGTGCCACCAGTGACGAGGGACAGAGGAAAGCTTTCTTT. Its translation is CATSDEGQRKAFF.

To note about this clonotype: A read error may be the cause here, since a much bigger clone is one base away. Because the CDR3 is missing its conserved closing phenylalanine or tryptophan, this is likely a read error. The J gene is TRBJ2-1, the V gene TRBV7-9; possible D gene TRBD2, 7 bases. Trimming shortened V by 3 bases and J by 9 bases, and 9 bases separated the two germline ends. The CDR3 loop spans 12 amino acids. Per germline, CDR1 SEHNR and CDR2 FQNEAQ (reference sequence). CDR3 bases: TGTGCCAGCAGCTTTGCGGGGGCTGAGCAGTTCTTG. Protein product: CASSFAGAEQFL.

V gene TRBV6-1 combines with J gene TRBJ2-7, with D possibly TRBD1 on 5 matching bases. Trimming stripped 6 bases from V and 0 bases from J, with 12 bases between. The CDR3 loop spans 14 amino acids. CDR1 and CDR2 (germline): MNHNS, SASEGT. The CDR3 protein is CASRPRQLSYEQYV. CDR3 nucleotide sequence: TGTGCCAGCAGGCCTCGACAGCTCTCCTACGAGCAGTACGTC.

This rearrangement joins TRBV28 to TRBJ2-1, with 12 nucleotides matching TRBD2. The CDR3 runs to 19 residues. Unmatched junction bases numbered 13, after V lost 7 bases and J lost 0 bases. Germline assignment: CDR1 MDHEN and CDR2 SYDVKM. CDR3 DNA: TGTGCCAGCATGAGCGGACTAGCGGGGTATTTTAGCTCCTACAATGAGCAGTTCTTC. This encodes CASMSGLAGYFSSYNEQFF.

Only a few counts were recorded for this clonotype. The chain couples TRBV12-3 or TRBV12-4 to TRBJ1-5, with a possible D match to TRBD1 (5 bases). The CDR3 is 13 residues long. Between the trimmed V and J ends, which lost 6 bases and 6 bases, there was a span of 12 bases. The CDR3 nucleotides read TGTGCCAGCAGCGAACAGGCTGTTCAGCCCCAGCATTTT. It specifies CASSEQAVQPQHF.

This sequence joins TRBV20-1 and TRBJ2-5; D may match TRBD1 or TRBD2 (5 bases each). The CDR3 runs 15 residues. The V gene's germline CDR1 is DFQATT and CDR2 SNEGSKA (reference sequence). V shed 5 bases and J shed 5 bases, with 21 bases lying between them. CDR3 DNA sequence: TGCAGTGCTTGGGGACGGACCAGCTTAAGGGAGACCCAGTACTTC. This translates into CSAWGRTSLRETQYF.

The gene calls are TRBV20-1 and TRBJ2-1, with 8 bases aligning to TRBD2. The V gene's germline CDR1 is DFQATT and CDR2 SNEGSKA (reference sequence). The trim removed 6 bases at V and 0 bases at J, leaving 4 bases unmatched. This CDR3 region has 14 residues. CDR3 residues: CSAPGGFSYNEQFF. CDR3 DNA: TGCAGTGCCCCGGGGGGGTTCTCCTACAATGAGCAGTTCTTC.

The CDR3 nucleotides are TGTGCCAGCAGCCTCCGGCCGGGACGGTGCACAGATACGCAGTATTTT. Translation: CASSLRPGRCTDTQYF. V is TRBV21-1 and J is TRBJ2-3; TRBD1, the table's D call, lacks a check against the DNA. TRBV21-1 counts as a pseudogene. This CDR3 comprises 16 residues.

The chain couples TRBV5-6 to TRBJ2-1; D possibly corresponds to TRBD2 (7 bases). Between the trimmed V and J ends, which lost 0 bases and 5 bases, there was a span of 12 bases. CDR1 and CDR2 from the germline V gene are SGHDT and YYEEEE. This CDR3 comprises 15 residues. The CDR3 here is CASSLGWGGNNEQFF. In DNA form, the CDR3 reads TGTGCCAGCAGCTTGGGGTGGGGGGGCAACAATGAGCAGTTCTTC.

This clonotype was seen only a few times. The chain couples TRBV27 to TRBJ2-6; 9 nucleotides line up with TRBD1. Germline loops: CDR1 MNHEY, CDR2 SMNVEV (reference sequence). Germline trimming cut 1 base from V and 0 bases from J; bases unmatched to any gene: 19. This CDR3 spans 23 amino acids. The CDR3 DNA reads TGTGCCAGCAGTTTATTTGGTCAGGGACAGGGACCGCTTGCATACTCTGGGGCCAACGTCCTGACTTTC. It yields the protein CASSLFGQGQGPLAYSGANVLTF. Combining the CDR3 with reference TRBV27 and TRBJ2-6 gives the whole variable domain EAQVTQNPRYLITVTGKKLTVTCSQNMNHEYMSWYRQDPGLGLRQIYYSMNVEVTDKGDVPEGYKVSRKEKRNFPLILESPSPNQTSLYFCASSLFGQGQGPLAYSGANVLTFGAGSRLTVL.

This clonotype has just a few counts. The chain has TRBV5-1 and TRBJ1-6, with D possibly being TRBD1 (6 bases). The CDR3 consists of 15 residues. CDR1 and CDR2 (germline): SGHRS, YFSETQ. V was cut by 4 bases and J by 7 bases, with 15 bases left in between. The CDR3 bases are TGCGCCAGCAGCCAAGGACGGCAGGGGAATTCACCCCTCCACTTT. Residues: CASSQGRQGNSPLHF.

The chain carries TRBV4-3 and TRBJ1-1; D remains unclear. This CDR3 region has 12 residues. The germline V gene encodes CDR1 LGHNA and CDR2 YSLEER. V gave up 0 bases and J gave up 8 bases, with 7 bases separating them. The CDR3 reads CASSQDLGEAFF. The CDR3, as DNA: TGCGCCAGCAGCCAAGATTTAGGGGAAGCTTTCTTT.

This clonotype appeared a few times. The genes are TRBV7-9 and TRBJ2-1; the D gene could be TRBD1 or TRBD2 (5 bases each). Germline loops: CDR1 SEHNR, CDR2 FQNEAQ (reference sequence). V gave up 5 bases and J gave up 10 bases, with 12 bases separating them. The CDR3 contains 12 residues. DNA of the CDR3: TGTGCCAGCAGCGACGCCGGGGCAGAGCAGTTCTTC. It yields the protein CASSDAGAEQFF.